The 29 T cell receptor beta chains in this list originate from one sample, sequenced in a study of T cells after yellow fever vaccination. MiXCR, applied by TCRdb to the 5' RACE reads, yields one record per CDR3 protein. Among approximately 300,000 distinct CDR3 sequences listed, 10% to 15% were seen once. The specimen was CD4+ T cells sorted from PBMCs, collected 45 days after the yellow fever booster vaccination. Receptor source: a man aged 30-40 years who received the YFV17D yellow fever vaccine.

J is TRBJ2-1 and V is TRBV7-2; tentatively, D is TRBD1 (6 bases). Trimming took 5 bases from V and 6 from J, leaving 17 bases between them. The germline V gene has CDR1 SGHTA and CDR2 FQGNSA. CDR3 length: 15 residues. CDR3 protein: CASSLLQGTTNEQFF. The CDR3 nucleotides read TGTGCCAGCAGCCTCCTACAGGGAACGACCAATGAGCAGTTCTTC.

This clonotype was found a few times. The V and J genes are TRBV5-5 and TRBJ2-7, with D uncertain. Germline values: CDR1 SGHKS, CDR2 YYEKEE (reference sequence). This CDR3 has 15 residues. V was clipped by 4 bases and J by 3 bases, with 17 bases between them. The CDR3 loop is CASSTGLVNNYEQYF. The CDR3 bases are TGTGCCAGCAGCACGGGTTTAGTAAACAACTACGAGCAGTACTTC.

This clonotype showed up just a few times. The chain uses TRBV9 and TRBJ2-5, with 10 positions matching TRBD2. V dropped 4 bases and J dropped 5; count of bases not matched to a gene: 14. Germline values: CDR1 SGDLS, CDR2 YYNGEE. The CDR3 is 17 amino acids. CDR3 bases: TGTGCCAGCAGCCCAGCCCCCACTAGCGGGACCCGGGAGACCCAGTACTTC. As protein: CASSPAPTSGTRETQYF.

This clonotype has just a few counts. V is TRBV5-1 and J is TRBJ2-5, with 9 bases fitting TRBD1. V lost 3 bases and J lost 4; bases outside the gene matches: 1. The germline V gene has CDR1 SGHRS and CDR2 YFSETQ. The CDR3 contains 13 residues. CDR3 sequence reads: CASSSDRGETQYF. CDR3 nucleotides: TGCGCCAGCAGCTCGGACAGGGGAGAGACCCAGTACTTC.

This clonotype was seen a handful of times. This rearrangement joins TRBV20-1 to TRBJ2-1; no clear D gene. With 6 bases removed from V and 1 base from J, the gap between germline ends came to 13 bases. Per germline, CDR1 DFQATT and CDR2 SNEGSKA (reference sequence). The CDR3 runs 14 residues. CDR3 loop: CSAVGNLSYNEQFF. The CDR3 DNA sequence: TGCAGTGCAGTGGGAAACTTATCCTACAATGAGCAGTTCTTC.

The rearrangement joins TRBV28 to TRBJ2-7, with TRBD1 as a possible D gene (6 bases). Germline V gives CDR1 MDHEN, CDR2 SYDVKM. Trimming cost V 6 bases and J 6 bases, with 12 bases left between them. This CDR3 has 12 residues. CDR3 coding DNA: TGTGCCAGCAGCCCCAGGGGTTCCGAGCAGTACTTC. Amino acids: CASSPRGSEQYF. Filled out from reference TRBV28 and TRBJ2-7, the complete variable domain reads DVKVTQSSRYLVKRTGEKVFLECVQDMDHENMFWYRQDPGLGLRLIYFSYDVKMKEKGDIPEGYSVSREKKERFSLILESASTNQTSMYLCASSPRGSEQYFGPGTRLTVT.

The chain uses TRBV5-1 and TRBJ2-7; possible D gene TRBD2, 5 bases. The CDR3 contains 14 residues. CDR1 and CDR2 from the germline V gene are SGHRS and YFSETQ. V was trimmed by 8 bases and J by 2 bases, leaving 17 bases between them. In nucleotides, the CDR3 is TGCGCCAGTGCGGGTGGCGGCAGAGCCTACGAGCAGTACTTC. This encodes CASAGGGRAYEQYF. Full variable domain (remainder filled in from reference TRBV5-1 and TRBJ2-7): KAGVTQTPRYLIKTRGQQVTLSCSPISGHRSVSWYQQTPGQGLQFLFEYFSETQRNKGNFPGRFSGRQFSNSRSEMNVSTLELGDSALYLCASAGGGRAYEQYFGPGTRLTVT.

The CDR3 is CASRTGTGGVRTF. The CDR3 nucleotides are TGTGCCAGCAGAACCGGGACAGGGGGCGTTCGGACCTTC. The chain employs TRBV12-3 or TRBV12-4 and TRBJ1-2; 12 positions match TRBD1. Trimming took 6 bases from V and 14 from J; bases not matched to a gene: 10. CDR3 length equals 13 residues.

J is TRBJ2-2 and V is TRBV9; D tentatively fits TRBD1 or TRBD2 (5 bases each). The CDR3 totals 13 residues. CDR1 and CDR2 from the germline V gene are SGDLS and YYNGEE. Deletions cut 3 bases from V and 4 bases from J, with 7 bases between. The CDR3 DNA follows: TGTGCCAGCAGCGCGGGACCCACCGGGGAGCTGTTTTTT. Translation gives CASSAGPTGELFF.

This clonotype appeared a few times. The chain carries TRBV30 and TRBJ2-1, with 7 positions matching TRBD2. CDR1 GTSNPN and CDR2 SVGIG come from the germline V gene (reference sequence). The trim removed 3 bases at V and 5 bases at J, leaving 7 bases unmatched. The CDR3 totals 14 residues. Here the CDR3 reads CAWRASGKHNEQFF. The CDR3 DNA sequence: TGTGCCTGGAGGGCCAGCGGGAAACACAATGAGCAGTTCTTC.

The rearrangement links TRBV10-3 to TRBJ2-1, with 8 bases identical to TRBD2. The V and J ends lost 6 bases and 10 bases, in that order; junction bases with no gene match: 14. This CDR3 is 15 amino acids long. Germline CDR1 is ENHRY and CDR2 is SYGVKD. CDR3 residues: CAISPSRGEAVEQFF. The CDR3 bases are TGTGCCATCAGCCCCTCGCGGGGGGAGGCGGTGGAGCAGTTCTTC.

The CDR3 reads CSARGTAYNSPLHF. The CDR3 DNA sequence: TGCAGTGCTAGGGGGACCGCATATAATTCACCCCTCCACTTT. The rearrangement uses TRBV20-1 and TRBJ1-6, with D possibly TRBD1 on 5 matching bases. CDR1 and CDR2 (germline): DFQATT, SNEGSKA (reference sequence). The CDR3 contains 14 residues. Trimming cost V 3 bases and J 4 bases, with 10 bases left between them.

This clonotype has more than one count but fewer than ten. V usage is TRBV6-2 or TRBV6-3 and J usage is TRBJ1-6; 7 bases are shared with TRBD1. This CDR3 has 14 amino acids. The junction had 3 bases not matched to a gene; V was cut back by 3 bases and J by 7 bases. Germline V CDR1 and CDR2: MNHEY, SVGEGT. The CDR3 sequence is CASSYGTENSPLHF. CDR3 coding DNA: TGTGCCAGCAGTTATGGGACAGAGAATTCACCCCTCCACTTT.

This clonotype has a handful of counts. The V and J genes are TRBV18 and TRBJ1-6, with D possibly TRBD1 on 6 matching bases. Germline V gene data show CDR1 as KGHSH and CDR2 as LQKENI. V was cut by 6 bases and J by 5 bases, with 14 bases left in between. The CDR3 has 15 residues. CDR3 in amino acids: CASSLQRQDNSPLHF. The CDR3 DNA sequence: TGTGCCAGCTCCCTACAGCGACAGGATAATTCACCCCTCCACTTT.

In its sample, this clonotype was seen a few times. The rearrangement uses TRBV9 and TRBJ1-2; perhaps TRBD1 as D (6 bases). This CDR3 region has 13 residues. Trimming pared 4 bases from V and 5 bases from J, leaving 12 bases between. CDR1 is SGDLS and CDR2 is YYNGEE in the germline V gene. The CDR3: CASSPPQGYGYTF. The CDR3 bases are TGTGCCAGCAGCCCGCCACAGGGTTATGGCTACACCTTC. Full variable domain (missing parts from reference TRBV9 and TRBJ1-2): DSGVTQTPKHLITATGQRVTLRCSPRSGDLSVYWYQQSLDQGLQFLIQYYNGEERAKGNILERFSAQQFPDLHSELNLSSLELGDSALYFCASSPPQGYGYTFGSGTRLTVV.

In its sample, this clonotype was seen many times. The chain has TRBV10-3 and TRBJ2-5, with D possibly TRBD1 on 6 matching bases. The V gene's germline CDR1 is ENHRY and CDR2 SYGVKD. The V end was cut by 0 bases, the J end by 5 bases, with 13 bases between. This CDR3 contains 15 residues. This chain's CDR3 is CAISESGKGVETQYF. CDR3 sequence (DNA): TGTGCCATCAGTGAGTCGGGAAAGGGGGTCGAGACCCAGTACTTC.

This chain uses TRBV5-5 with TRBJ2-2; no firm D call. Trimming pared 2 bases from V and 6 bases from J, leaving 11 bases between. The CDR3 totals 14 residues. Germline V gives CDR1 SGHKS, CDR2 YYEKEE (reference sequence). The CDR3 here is CASSFRVSPGELFF. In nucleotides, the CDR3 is TGTGCCAGCAGCTTCCGGGTTAGCCCCGGGGAGCTGTTTTTT.

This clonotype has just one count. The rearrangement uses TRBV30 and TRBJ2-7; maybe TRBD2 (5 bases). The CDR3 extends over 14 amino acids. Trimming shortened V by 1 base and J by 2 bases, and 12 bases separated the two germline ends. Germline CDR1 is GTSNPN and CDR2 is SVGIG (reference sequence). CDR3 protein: CAWSAGNFPYEQYF. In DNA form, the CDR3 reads TGTGCCTGGAGTGCCGGGAATTTCCCCTACGAGCAGTACTTC.

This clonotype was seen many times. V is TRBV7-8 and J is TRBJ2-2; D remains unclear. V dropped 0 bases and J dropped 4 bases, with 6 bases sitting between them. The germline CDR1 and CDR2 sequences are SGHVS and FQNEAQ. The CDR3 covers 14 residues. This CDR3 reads CASSLAGLTGELFF. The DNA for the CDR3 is TGTGCCAGCAGCTTAGCAGGGCTCACCGGGGAGCTGTTTTTT.

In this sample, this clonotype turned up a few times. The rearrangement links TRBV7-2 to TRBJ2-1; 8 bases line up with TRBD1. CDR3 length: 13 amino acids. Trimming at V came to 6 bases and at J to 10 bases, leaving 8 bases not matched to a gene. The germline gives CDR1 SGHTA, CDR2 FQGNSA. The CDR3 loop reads CASRRQGTYEQFF. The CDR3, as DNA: TGTGCCAGCAGAAGACAGGGGACGTACGAGCAGTTCTTC.

CDR3: CASSLATSVAYEQYF. The DNA of the CDR3 is TGTGCCAGCAGCTTAGCGACTAGCGTAGCCTACGAGCAGTACTTC. V gene TRBV7-2 combines with J gene TRBJ2-7; the match to TRBD2 covers 8 bases. The CDR3 runs 15 residues. J gave up 2 bases and V 0 bases, and 3 bases lay outside the gene matches. Germline V gene lookup returns CDR1 SGHTA and CDR2 FQGNSA.

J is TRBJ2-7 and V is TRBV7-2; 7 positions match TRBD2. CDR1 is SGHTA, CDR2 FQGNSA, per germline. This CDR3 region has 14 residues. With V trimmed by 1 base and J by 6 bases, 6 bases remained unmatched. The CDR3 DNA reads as TGTGCCAGCAGCTTAGGAGGGAGGGCCATCGAGCAGTACTTC. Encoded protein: CASSLGGRAIEQYF. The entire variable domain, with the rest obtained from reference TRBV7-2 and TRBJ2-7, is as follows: GAGVSQSPSNKVTEKGKDVELRCDPISGHTALYWYRQSLGQGLEFLIYFQGNSAPDKSGLPSDRFSAERTGGSVSTLTIQRTQQEDSAVYLCASSLGGRAIEQYFGPGTRLTVT.

As DNA, the CDR3 is TGTGCCAGCAGCCAAGATCATGGGGAGGGGGAGCTGTTTTTT. It is translated as CASSQDHGEGELFF. The chain joins TRBV4-2 to TRBJ2-2, with D possibly TRBD2 on 5 matching bases. The V end lost 0 bases, the J end lost 8 bases, and 10 bases lay between the germline ends. The CDR3 totals 14 residues. In germline, CDR1 is LGHNA, CDR2 YNFKEQ.

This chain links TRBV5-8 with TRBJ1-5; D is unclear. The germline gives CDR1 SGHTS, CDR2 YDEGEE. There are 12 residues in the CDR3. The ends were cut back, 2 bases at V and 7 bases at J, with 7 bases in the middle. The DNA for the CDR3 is TGTGCCAGCAGCTTTTCGTCCCAGCCCCAGCATTTT. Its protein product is CASSFSSQPQHF.

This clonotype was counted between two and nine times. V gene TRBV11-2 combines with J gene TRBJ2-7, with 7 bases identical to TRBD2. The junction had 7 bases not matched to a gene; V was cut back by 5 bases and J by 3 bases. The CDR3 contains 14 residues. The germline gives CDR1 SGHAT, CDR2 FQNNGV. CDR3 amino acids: CASSNWGLNYEQYF. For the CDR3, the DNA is TGTGCCAGCAGCAACTGGGGACTAAACTACGAGCAGTACTTC. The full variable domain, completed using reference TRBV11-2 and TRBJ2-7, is EAGVAQSPRYKIIEKRQSVAFWCNPISGHATLYWYQQILGQGPKLLIQFQNNGVVDDSQLPKDRFSAERLKGVDSTLKIQPAKLEDSAVYLCASSNWGLNYEQYFGPGTRLTVT.

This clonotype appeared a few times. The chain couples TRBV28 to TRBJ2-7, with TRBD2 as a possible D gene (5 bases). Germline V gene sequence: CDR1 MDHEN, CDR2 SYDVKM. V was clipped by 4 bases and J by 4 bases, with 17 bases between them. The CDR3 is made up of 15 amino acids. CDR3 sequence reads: CASSSQTGRYYEQYF. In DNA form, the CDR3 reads TGTGCCAGCAGTTCCCAGACGGGGAGATATTACGAGCAGTACTTC.

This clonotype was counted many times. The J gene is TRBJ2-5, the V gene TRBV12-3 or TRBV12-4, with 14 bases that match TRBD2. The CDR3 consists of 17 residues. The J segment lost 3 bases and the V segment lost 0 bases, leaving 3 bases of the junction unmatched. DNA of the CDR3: TGTGCCAGCAGTTTAGCGGGGACTAGCGGGAGAAAAGAGACCCAGTACTTC. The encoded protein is CASSLAGTSGRKETQYF.

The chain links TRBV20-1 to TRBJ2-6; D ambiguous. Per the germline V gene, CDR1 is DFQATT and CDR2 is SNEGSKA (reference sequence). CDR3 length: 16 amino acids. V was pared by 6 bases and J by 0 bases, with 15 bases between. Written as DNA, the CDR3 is TGCAGTGCCTGGACGTTTAGTGACTCTGGGGCCAACGTCCTGACTTTC. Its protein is CSAWTFSDSGANVLTF.

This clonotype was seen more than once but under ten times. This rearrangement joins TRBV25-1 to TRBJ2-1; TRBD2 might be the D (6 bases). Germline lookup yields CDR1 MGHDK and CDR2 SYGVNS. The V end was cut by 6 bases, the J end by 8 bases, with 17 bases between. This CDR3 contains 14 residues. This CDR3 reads CASRGEVPFYEQFF. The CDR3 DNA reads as TGTGCCAGCAGAGGGGAGGTCCCTTTCTATGAGCAGTTCTTC.